This T cell receptor (beta chain) comes out of a study of blood T cells in healthy people across ages. Samples each yielded at least 6 micrograms of total RNA. Together with a sample-barcoded 5' primer, a J-beta primer mix was included in a second PCR lasting roughly 6 to 12 cycles. TCRdb recomputed calls from the 5' RACE reads with MiXCR, one row per CDR3 protein. The data contain 750,000 to 1,000,000 distinct CDR3 sequences, just under 30% of them singletons. This CDR3 is 16 amino acids long. Unmatched junction bases numbered 12, after V lost 7 bases and J lost 3 bases. Separately, the same data were catalogued under a study of T cells of mothers and their children. This second study notes: The study found thymic selection shapes TCR recombination output similarly in related and unrelated pairs.

This clonotype was sampled from a woman aged 40 to 50 in good health. Material for sequencing was blood. This chain links TRBV12-3 or TRBV12-4 with TRBJ2-1; 7 bases fit TRBD1. In DNA, the CDR3 is TGTGCCAGCACCGGTTCCTACACAGGGGACTACAATGAGCAGTTCTTC. This sequence encodes CASTGSYTGDYNEQFF.